The 13 T cell receptor beta chains below were found in one sample sequenced in a study of T cell changes during pregnancy in multiple sclerosis. The repertoire was sequenced with immunoSEQ multiplex PCR; TCRdb's copy has only in-frame clones and lacks some. The table has some 51,000 clones, 90% to 95% seen once; the top ten hold around 4%. The sequenced sample was CD8+ T cells from peripheral blood mononuclear cells, obtained in the first trimester of pregnancy. These receptors were collected from a female donor with multiple sclerosis, enrolled in a pregnancy study.

V and J are TRBV6-1 and TRBJ2-4; D uncertain. The germline V gene has CDR1 MNHNS and CDR2 SASEGT. The CDR3 length is 14 residues. V dropped 2 bases and J dropped 0 bases, with 5 bases sitting between them. CDR3 DNA: TGTGCCAGCAGTGAATATCTAGCCAAAAACATTCAGTACTTC. Encoded protein: CASSEYLAKNIQYF.

The V call is TRBV7-9, the J call TRBJ2-7, with D possibly TRBD2 on 6 matching bases. V was shortened by 4 bases and J by 6 bases, with 22 bases between the two germline ends. Germline loops: CDR1 SEHNR, CDR2 FQNEAQ (reference sequence). The CDR3 runs 16 residues. CDR3 in amino acids: CASSSVGVAVPLEQYF. CDR3 DNA sequence: TGTGCCAGCAGCTCCGTTGGGGTAGCGGTTCCCCTCGAGCAGTACTTC. The full variable domain, its missing parts supplied by reference TRBV7-9 and TRBJ2-7, is DTGVSQNPRHKITKRGQNVTFRCDPISEHNRLYWYRQTLGQGPEFLTYFQNEAQLEKSRLLSDRFSAERPKGSFSTLEIQRTEQGDSAMYLCASSSVGVAVPLEQYFGPGTRLTVT.

V gene TRBV27 combines with J gene TRBJ2-2; 8 bases align to TRBD2. Trimming took 0 bases from V and 17 from J; bases not matched to a gene: 11. The CDR3 extends over 14 amino acids. Looked up from germline, CDR1 is MNHEY and CDR2 is SMNVEV (reference sequence). The CDR3 nucleotides are TGTGCCAGCAGTTTATCGGAGGGGCTAGCGGGTGCCTTTTTT. This gives the protein CASSLSEGLAGAFF.

The chain links TRBV5-1 to TRBJ2-7; 9 bases match TRBD1. V lost 2 bases, J lost 0 bases, and 6 bases stayed unmatched. CDR3 size: 16 residues. Germline V gene data show CDR1 as SGHRS and CDR2 as YFSETQ. The CDR3 loop reads CASSFLGTGSSYEQYF. CDR3 in DNA: TGCGCCAGCAGCTTTCTGGGGACAGGGAGCTCCTACGAGCAGTACTTC.

V and J are TRBV7-6 and TRBJ2-1; D remains unclear. Looked up from germline, CDR1 is SGHVS and CDR2 is FNYEAQ. This CDR3 contains 16 residues. The V end was cut by 1 base, the J end by 4 bases, with 14 bases between. CDR3 region: CASSLESGGQYNEQFF. CDR3 bases: TGTGCCAGCAGCTTAGAAAGTGGTGGTCAGTACAATGAGCAGTTCTTC.

V usage is TRBV10-3 and J usage is TRBJ2-7, with 10 bases identical to TRBD1. V was pared by 10 bases and J by 3 bases, with 3 bases of the junction left unmatched. Germline V gene sequence: CDR1 ENHRY, CDR2 SYGVKD. This CDR3 contains 12 residues. CDR3: CATGQGDYEQYF. The CDR3 DNA reads TGTGCCACCGGACAGGGGGACTACGAGCAGTACTTC.

J is TRBJ2-2 and V is TRBV7-9; TRBD1 is a possible D gene (6 bases). From germline, CDR1 is SEHNR and CDR2 FQNEAQ (reference sequence). The CDR3 loop spans 15 amino acids. V was clipped by 5 bases and J by 4 bases, with 14 bases between them. The CDR3 coding sequence is TGTGCCAGCAGCGAAGCAGGGGAGCTCACCGGGGAGCTGTTTTTT. Translating it yields CASSEAGELTGELFF.

This clone occurred once. The chain links TRBV10-3 to TRBJ2-3, with 9 bases fitting TRBD2. From germline, CDR1 is ENHRY and CDR2 SYGVKD. This CDR3 comprises 16 residues. Unmatched junction bases numbered 9, after V lost 6 bases and J lost 2 bases. As DNA, the CDR3 is TGTGCCATCAGCCCCACAGTAGCGGGGGTCACAGATACGCAGTATTTT. The encoded protein is CAISPTVAGVTDTQYF.

The chain recombines TRBV4-3 with TRBJ2-5; TRBD2 matches at 7 bases. V dropped 0 bases and J dropped 5; count of bases not matched to a gene: 6. The CDR3 extends over 15 amino acids. CDR1 LGHNA and CDR2 YSLEER come from the germline V gene. The DNA for the CDR3 is TGCGCCAGCAGCCAAGATTCTCTGGGGGGGGAGACCCAGTACTTC. It encodes CASSQDSLGGETQYF.

The chain carries TRBV7-6 and TRBJ1-1, with a weak D call TRBD1 (5 bases). The CDR3 is 14 residues long. CDR1 is SGHVS, CDR2 FNYEAQ, per germline. Trimming removed 1 base from V and 7 bases from J, with 13 bases in between. CDR3 sequence reads: CASSLGTGEGEAFF. CDR3 nucleotide sequence: TGTGCCAGCAGCTTAGGGACGGGGGAGGGTGAAGCTTTCTTT. Looking up the rest from reference TRBV7-6 and TRBJ1-1 gives the full variable domain: GAGVSQSPRYKVTKRGQDVALRCDPISGHVSLYWYRQALGQGPEFLTYFNYEAQQDKSGLPNDRFSAERPEGSISTLTIQRTEQRDSAMYRCASSLGTGEGEAFFGQGTRLTVV.

This rearrangement joins TRBV16 to TRBJ1-2; 7 nucleotides agree with TRBD1. V dropped 6 bases and J dropped 2; count of bases not matched to a gene: 9. The CDR3 runs 15 residues. The germline V gene has CDR1 KGHSY and CDR2 FQNENV. The CDR3 region has the DNA TGTGCCAGCAGTCCAACGAAAGGGGGCAACTATGGCTACACCTTC. This codes for CASSPTKGGNYGYTF.

The chain joins TRBV27 to TRBJ2-7; 10 positions agree with TRBD2. CDR3 length: 13 amino acids. Germline-derived CDR1 and CDR2 are MNHEY and SMNVEV (reference sequence). V shed 10 bases and J 5 bases; nucleotides not matched to a gene: 8. The CDR3 DNA reads as TGTGCCACCTTAGCGGGAGGTTCGCACGAGCAGTACTTC. Its translation is CATLAGGSHEQYF.

J is TRBJ2-1 and V is TRBV7-6; 7 positions agree with TRBD1. This CDR3 is 16 amino acids long. After removal of 3 bases from V and 1 base from J, the junction contained 6 bases not matched to a gene. Germline V CDR1 and CDR2: SGHVS, FNYEAQ. CDR3 region: CASSFLTGDSYNEQFF. In nucleotides, the CDR3 is TGTGCCAGCAGCTTCCTCACAGGGGATTCCTACAATGAGCAGTTCTTC.